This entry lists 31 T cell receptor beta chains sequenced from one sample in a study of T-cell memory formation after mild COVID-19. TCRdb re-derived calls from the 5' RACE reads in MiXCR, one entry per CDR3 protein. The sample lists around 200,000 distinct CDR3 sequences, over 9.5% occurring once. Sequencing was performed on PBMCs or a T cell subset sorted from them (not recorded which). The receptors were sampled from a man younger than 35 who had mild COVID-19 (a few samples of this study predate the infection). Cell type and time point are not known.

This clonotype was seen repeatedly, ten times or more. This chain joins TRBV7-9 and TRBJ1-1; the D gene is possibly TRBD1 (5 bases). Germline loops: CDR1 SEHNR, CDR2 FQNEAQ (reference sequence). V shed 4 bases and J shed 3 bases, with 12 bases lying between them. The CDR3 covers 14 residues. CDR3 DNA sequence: TGTGCCAGCAGCTCGCGGGGGGGGGACACTGAAGCTTTCTTT. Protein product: CASSSRGGDTEAFF. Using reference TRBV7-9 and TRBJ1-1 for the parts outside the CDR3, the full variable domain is DTGVSQNPRHKITKRGQNVTFRCDPISEHNRLYWYRQTLGQGPEFLTYFQNEAQLEKSRLLSDRFSAERPKGSFSTLEIQRTEQGDSAMYLCASSSRGGDTEAFFGQGTRLTVV.

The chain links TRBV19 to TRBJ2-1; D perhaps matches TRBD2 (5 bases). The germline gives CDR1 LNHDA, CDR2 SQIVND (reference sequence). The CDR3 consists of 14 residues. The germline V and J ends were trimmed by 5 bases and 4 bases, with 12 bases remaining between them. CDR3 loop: CASSADRRYNEQFF. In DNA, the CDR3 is TGTGCCAGTAGTGCTGACCGGAGGTACAATGAGCAGTTCTTC.

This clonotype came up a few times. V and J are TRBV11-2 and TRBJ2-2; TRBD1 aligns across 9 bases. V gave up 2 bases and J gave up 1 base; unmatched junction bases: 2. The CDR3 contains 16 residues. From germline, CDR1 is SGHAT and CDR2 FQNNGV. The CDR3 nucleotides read TGTGCCAGCAGCTTAAGGGACAGGGTGAACACCGGGGAGCTGTTTTTT. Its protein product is CASSLRDRVNTGELFF.

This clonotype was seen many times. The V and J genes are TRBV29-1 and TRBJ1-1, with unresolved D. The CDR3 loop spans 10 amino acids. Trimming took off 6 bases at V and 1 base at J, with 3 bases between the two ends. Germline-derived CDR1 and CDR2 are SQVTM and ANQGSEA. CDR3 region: CSVTNTEAFF. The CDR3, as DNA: TGCAGCGTGACGAACACTGAAGCTTTCTTT.

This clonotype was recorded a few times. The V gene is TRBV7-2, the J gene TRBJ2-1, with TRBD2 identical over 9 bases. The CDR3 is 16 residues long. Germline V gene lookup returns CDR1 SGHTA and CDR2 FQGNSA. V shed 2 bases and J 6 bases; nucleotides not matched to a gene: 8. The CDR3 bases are TGTGCCAGCAGCTTACGATGGGCGGGGGGGATCAATGAGCAGTTCTTC. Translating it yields CASSLRWAGGINEQFF.

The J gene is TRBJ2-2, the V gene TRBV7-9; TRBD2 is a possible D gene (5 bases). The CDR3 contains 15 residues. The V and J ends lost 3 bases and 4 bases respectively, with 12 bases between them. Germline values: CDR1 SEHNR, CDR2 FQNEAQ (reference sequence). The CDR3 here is CASSFPLLVTGELFF. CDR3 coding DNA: TGTGCCAGCAGCTTCCCCCTACTAGTCACCGGGGAGCTGTTTTTT. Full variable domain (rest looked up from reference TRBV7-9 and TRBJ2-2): DTGVSQNPRHKITKRGQNVTFRCDPISEHNRLYWYRQTLGQGPEFLTYFQNEAQLEKSRLLSDRFSAERPKGSFSTLEIQRTEQGDSAMYLCASSFPLLVTGELFFGEGSRLTVL.

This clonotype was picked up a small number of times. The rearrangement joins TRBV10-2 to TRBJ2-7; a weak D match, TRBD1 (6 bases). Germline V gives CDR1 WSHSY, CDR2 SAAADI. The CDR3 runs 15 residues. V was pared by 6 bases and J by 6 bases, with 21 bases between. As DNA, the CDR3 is TGCGCCAGCAGCTGGAACTTGGACAGCTCGGGCGAGCAGTACTTC. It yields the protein CASSWNLDSSGEQYF.

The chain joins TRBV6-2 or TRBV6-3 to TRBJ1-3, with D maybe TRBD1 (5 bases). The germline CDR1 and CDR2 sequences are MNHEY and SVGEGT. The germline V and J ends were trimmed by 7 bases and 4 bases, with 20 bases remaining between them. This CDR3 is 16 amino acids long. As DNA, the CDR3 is TGTGCCAGCATCGGACGTCGGGGGAACAGAGGAAACACCATATATTTT. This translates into CASIGRRGNRGNTIYF.

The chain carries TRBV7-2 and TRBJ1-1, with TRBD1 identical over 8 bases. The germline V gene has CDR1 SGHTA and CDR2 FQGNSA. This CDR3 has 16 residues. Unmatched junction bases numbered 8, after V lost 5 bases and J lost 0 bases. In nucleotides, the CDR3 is TGTGCCAGCAGCCCAAGGACAGGGTTGATGAACACTGAAGCTTTCTTT. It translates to CASSPRTGLMNTEAFF. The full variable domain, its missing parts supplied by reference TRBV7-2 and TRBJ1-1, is GAGVSQSPSNKVTEKGKDVELRCDPISGHTALYWYRQSLGQGLEFLIYFQGNSAPDKSGLPSDRFSAERTGGSVSTLTIQRTQQEDSAVYLCASSPRTGLMNTEAFFGQGTRLTVV.

The CDR3 reads CASSYQLGDVTYGYTF. The CDR3 DNA is TGTGCCAGCAGTTACCAACTCGGGGATGTGACCTATGGCTACACCTTC. The chain is built from TRBV6-2 or TRBV6-3 and TRBJ1-2; unclear D gene. CDR3 length: 16 residues. Trimming removed 2 bases at V and 4 bases at J, with 17 bases between. Germline CDR1 reads MNHEY; CDR2 reads SVGEGT.

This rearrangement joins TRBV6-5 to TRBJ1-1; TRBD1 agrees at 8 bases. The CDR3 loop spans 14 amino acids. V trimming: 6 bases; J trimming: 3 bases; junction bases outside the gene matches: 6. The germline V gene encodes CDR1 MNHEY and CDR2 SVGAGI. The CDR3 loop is CASSLGQAYTEAFF. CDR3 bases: TGTGCCAGCAGCCTGGGACAGGCCTACACTGAAGCTTTCTTT.

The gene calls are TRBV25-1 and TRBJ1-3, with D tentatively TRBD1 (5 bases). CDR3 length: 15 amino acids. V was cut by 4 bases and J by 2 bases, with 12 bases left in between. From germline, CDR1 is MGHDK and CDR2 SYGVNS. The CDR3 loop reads CASSVTGGTGNTIYF. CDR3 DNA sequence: TGTGCCAGCAGTGTGACGGGGGGAACTGGAAACACCATATATTTT.

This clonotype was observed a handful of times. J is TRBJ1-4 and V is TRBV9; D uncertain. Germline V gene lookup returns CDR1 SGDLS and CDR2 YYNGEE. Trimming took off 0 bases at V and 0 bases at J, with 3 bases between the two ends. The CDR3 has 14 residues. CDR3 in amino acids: CASSVDPTNEKLFF. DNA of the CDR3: TGTGCCAGCAGCGTAGACCCAACTAATGAAAAACTGTTTTTT.

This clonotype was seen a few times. The CDR3 nucleotides are TGTGCCAGCAGCAAAGTCGGCGAGACCTACGAGCAGTACGTC. It is translated as CASSKVGETYEQYV. V usage is TRBV21-1 and J usage is TRBJ2-7. TRBV21-1 is annotated as a pseudogene. The CDR3 sequence is 14 residues long.

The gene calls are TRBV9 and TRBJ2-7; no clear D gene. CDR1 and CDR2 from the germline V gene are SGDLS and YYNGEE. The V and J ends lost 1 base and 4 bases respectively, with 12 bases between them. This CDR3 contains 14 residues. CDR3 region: CASSVTPTSYEQYF. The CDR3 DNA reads TGTGCCAGCAGCGTAACCCCCACTTCGTACGAGCAGTACTTC.

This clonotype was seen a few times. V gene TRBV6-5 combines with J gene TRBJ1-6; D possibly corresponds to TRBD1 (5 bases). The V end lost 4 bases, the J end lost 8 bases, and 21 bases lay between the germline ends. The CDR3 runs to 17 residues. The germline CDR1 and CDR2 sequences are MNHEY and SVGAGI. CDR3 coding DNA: TGTGCCAGCAGTTCCCCTGATCGGCTCCTGGGGGATTCACCCCTCCACTTT. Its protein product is CASSSPDRLLGDSPLHF.

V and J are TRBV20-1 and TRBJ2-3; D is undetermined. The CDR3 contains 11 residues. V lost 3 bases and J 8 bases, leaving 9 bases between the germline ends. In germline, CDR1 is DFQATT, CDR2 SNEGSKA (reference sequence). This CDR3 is CSASWLGTQYF. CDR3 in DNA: TGCAGTGCTAGCTGGTTAGGTACGCAGTATTTT.

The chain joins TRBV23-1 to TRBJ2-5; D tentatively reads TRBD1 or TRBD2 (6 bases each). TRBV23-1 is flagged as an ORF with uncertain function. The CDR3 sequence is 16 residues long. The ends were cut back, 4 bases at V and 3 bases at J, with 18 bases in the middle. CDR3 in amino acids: CASSPPGRRDKETQYF. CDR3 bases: TGCGCCAGCAGTCCCCCAGGGAGGAGGGACAAAGAGACCCAGTACTTC.

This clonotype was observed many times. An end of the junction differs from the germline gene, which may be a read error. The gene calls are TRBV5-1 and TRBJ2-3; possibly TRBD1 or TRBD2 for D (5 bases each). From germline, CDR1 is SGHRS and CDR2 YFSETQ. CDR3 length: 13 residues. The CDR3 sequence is CASSLGGTDTQYF. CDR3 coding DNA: TGTGCCAGCAGCTTGGGGGGCACAGATACGCAGTATTTT. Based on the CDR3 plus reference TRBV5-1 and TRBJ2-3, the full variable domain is KAGVTQTPRYLIKTRGQQVTLSCSPISGHRSVSWYQQTPGQGLQFLFEYFSETQRNKGNFPGRFSGRQFSNSRSEMNVSTLELGDSALYLCASSLGGTDTQYFGPGTRLTVL.

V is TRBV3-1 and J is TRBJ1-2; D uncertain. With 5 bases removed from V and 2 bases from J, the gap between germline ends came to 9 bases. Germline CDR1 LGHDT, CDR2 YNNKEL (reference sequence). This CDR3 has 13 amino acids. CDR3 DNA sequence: TGTGCCAGCAGCTCGCAGAGAAACTATGGCTACACCTTC. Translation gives CASSSQRNYGYTF.

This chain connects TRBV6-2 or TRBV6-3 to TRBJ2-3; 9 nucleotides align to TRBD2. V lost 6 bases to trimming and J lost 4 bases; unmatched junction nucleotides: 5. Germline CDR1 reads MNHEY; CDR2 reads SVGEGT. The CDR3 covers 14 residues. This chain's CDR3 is CASRIAGAADTQYF. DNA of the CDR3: TGTGCCAGCAGAATAGCGGGGGCCGCAGATACGCAGTATTTT.

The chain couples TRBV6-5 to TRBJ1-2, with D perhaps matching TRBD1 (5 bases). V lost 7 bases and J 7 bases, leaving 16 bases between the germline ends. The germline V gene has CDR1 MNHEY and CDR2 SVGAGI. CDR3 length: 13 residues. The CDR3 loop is CASNNGGIRGYTF. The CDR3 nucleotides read TGTGCCAGCAACAACGGGGGTATTCGTGGCTACACCTTC.

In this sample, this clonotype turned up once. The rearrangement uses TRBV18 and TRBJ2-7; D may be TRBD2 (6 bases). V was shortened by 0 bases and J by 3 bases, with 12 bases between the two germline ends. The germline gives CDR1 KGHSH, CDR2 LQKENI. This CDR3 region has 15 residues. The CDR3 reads CASSPPVRGDYEQYF. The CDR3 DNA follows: TGTGCCAGCTCACCACCGGTGCGGGGAGACTACGAGCAGTACTTC.

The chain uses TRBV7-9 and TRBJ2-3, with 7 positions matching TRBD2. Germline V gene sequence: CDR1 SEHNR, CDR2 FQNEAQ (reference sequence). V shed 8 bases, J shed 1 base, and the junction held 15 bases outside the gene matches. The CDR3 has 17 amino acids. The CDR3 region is CASGPRLAPFRTDTQYF. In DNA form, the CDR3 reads TGTGCCAGCGGGCCTAGACTAGCCCCGTTCCGCACAGATACGCAGTATTTT.

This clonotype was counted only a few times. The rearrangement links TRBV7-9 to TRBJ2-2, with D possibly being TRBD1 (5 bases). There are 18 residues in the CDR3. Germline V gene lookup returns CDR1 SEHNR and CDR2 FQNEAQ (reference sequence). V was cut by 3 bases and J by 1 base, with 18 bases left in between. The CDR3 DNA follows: TGTGCCAGCAGCTTGGAACCCTACAGGAGAGGGAACACCGGGGAGCTGTTTTTT. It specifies CASSLEPYRRGNTGELFF.

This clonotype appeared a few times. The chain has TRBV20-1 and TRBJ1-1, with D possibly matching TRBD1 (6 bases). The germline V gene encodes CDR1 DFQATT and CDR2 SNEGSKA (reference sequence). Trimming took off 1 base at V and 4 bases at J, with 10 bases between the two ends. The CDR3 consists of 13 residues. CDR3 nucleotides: TGCAGTGCTAGAGGGAGGGGGGGCACTGAAGCTTTCTTT. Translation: CSARGRGGTEAFF.

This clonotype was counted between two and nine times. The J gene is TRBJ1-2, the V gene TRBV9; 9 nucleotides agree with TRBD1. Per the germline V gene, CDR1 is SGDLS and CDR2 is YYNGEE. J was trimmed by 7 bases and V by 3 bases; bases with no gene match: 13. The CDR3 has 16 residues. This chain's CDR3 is CASSALPGQGAGGYTF. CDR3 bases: TGTGCCAGCAGCGCGCTTCCGGGACAGGGTGCGGGTGGCTACACCTTC.

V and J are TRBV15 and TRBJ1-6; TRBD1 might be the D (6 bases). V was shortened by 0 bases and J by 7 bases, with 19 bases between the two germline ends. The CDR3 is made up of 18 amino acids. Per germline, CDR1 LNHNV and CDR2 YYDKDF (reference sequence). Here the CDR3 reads CATSRDLAGHTSNSPLHF. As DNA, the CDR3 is TGTGCCACCAGCAGAGATCTAGCGGGACACACTTCAAATTCACCCCTCCACTTT.

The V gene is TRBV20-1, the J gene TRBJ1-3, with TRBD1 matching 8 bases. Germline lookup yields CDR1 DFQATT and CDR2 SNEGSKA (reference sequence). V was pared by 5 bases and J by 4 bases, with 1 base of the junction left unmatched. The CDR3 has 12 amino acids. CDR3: CSARTGGNTIYF. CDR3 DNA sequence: TGCAGTGCTCGGACAGGGGGAAACACCATATATTTT.

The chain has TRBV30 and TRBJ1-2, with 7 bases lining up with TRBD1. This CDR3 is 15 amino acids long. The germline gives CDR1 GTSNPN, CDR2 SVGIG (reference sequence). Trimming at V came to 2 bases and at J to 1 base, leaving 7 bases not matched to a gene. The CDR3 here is CAWSITGVLNYGYTF. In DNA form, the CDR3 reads TGTGCCTGGAGTATCACAGGGGTGCTTAACTATGGCTACACCTTC.

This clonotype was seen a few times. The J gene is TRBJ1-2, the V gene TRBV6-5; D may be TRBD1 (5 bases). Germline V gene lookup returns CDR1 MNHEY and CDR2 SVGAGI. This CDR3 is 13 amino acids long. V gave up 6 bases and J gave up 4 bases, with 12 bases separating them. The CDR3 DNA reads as TGTGCCAGCAGGGAAGCTGGGACCTATGGCTACACCTTC. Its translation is CASREAGTYGYTF.